This passage covers 6 T cell receptor beta chains from one sample sequenced in a study of blood T cells in healthy people across ages (dated by TCRdb to 2015 to 2017). The library was produced with 5' RACE. Sequenced on an Illumina HiSeq 2500. The second PCR ran for roughly 7 to 12 cycles and used a J-beta primer mix along with a sample-barcoded 5' primer. TCRdb applied fastp at Q25 and MiXCR to the public reads, then kept only in-frame beta chains. One record per CDR3 amino acid sequence lists the most common genes and DNA. The sample table lists 760,000 or so distinct CDR3 sequences, 20% to 25% of them with a count of one. The top ten constitute around 9.2% of the sample. These sequences were also reported in another study, on T cells of mothers and their children.

The specimen was blood. All receptors come from a boy between 10 and 17 years old in good health.

V usage is TRBV7-6 and J usage is TRBJ2-5; TRBD2 aligns across 9 bases. V shed 2 bases, J shed 4 bases, and the junction held 8 bases outside the gene matches. Looked up from germline, CDR1 is SGHVS and CDR2 is FNYEAQ. The CDR3 is made up of 16 amino acids. The chain's CDR3 is CASSLRAGGPRETQYF. The CDR3 coding sequence is TGTGCCAGCAGCTTACGGGCGGGAGGGCCCAGAGAGACCCAGTACTTC. The whole variable domain, remainder taken from reference TRBV7-6 and TRBJ2-5, is GAGVSQSPRYKVTKRGQDVALRCDPISGHVSLYWYRQALGQGPEFLTYFNYEAQQDKSGLPNDRFSAERPEGSISTLTIQRTEQRDSAMYRCASSLRAGGPRETQYFGPGTRLLVL.

The rearrangement uses TRBV28 and TRBJ2-1, with 11 nucleotides matching TRBD2. The assigned J gene may be wrong: the sequence end matches TRBJ2-5 better. The CDR3 totals 16 residues. In germline, CDR1 is MDHEN, CDR2 SYDVKM. The CDR3: CASSSLLAGEMETQYF. The CDR3 DNA reads as TGTGCCAGCAGTTCACTACTAGCGGGGGAAATGGAGACCCAGTACTTC.

V is TRBV7-2 and J is TRBJ2-1, with D possibly being TRBD1 (6 bases). Near its end, the DNA agrees better with TRBJ2-7, so the J call may be wrong. Germline loops: CDR1 SGHTA, CDR2 FQGNSA. This CDR3 has 15 amino acids. CDR3 sequence reads: CASSLQGLGSYEQYF. The CDR3 coding sequence is TGTGCCAGCAGCCTACAGGGCCTTGGTTCCTACGAGCAGTACTTC.

This clonotype has just a few counts. CDR3: CAISESREAYNEQFF. For the CDR3, the DNA is TGTGCCATCAGTGAGTCACGGGAAGCCTACAATGAGCAGTTCTTC. The chain employs TRBV10-3 and TRBJ2-1; perhaps TRBD2 as D (5 bases). This CDR3 spans 15 amino acids. Germline values: CDR1 ENHRY, CDR2 SYGVKD. The V end was cut by 0 bases, the J end by 2 bases, with 8 bases between.

This sequence joins TRBV9 and TRBJ2-2; maybe TRBD2 (5 bases). The CDR3 covers 19 residues. Germline V gene lookup returns CDR1 SGDLS and CDR2 YYNGEE. V shed 4 bases and J shed 6 bases, with 28 bases lying between them. The CDR3 bases are TGTGCCAGCAGCTCCACCGAACTGACGGACTCTTTGTGGGCCGGGGAGCTGTTTTTT. It specifies CASSSTELTDSLWAGELFF.

This clonotype was counted a few times. J is TRBJ1-3 and V is TRBV7-9; D gene uncertain. V was cut by 2 bases and J by 3 bases, with 11 bases left in between. From germline, CDR1 is SEHNR and CDR2 FQNEAQ (reference sequence). The CDR3 has 15 amino acids. In DNA form, the CDR3 reads TGTGCCAGCAGCTTAACCCCGGAAGATGGAAACACCATATATTTT. This translates into CASSLTPEDGNTIYF.